The table lists the clone carrying this T cell receptor (beta chain) with a count of one. Its antigen is not known. The data belong to a study of cytomegalovirus exposure and HLA in healthy donors. The study's findings and limits: Available immune exposure information was restricted to CMV serostatus only. Cytomegalovirus association was assigned to around 150 TCR beta chains. Data from an earlier analysis indicated that most TCR beta V segments were productive either about 87% or about 30% of the time.

PCR primers comprised 60 Vbeta and 13 Jbeta primers. TCRdb keeps only in-frame clones here, not all; method: immunoSEQ multiplex PCR. The profile shows roughly 150,000 clones, 82% of them singletons. The V end was cut by 4 bases, the J end by 1 base, with 16 bases between. This CDR3 has 16 amino acids. CDR1 is MGHRA and CDR2 is YSYEKL in the germline V gene. This sequence joins TRBV4-1 and TRBJ2-5; D call uncertain. Sequences were obtained from PBMCs. The origin of this receptor is a girl aged 5-17 years in good health and CMV-seropositive. CDR3 loop: CASSPTLLLRQETQYF. The DNA for the CDR3 is TGCGCCAGCAGCCCCACCCTTCTACTCCGCCAAGAGACCCAGTACTTC.